Described below is a single T cell receptor beta chain sequence and its context. Its cognate antigen is unknown. Sequencing was performed with immunoSEQ multiplex PCR; in TCRdb, only in-frame clones are kept and a portion is missing. The table includes a few hundred thousand clones, roughly 70% detected once. This specimen belongs to a study of cytotoxic CD8 clonotypes in ibrutinib-treated CLL. Study-level findings and limits: Starting clonality was above that of age-matched healthy donors and tracked circulating CD8+ T-cell counts. Progressing patients had sampling times that differed from those of sustained-remission patients.

CDR3 length equals 15 residues. Trimming removed 4 bases from V and 4 bases from J; junction bases left unmatched: 6. CDR1 is SGHRS and CDR2 is YFSETQ in the germline V gene. Sequencing used PBMCs, obtained after 36 months of ibrutinib treatment. The clonotype was recovered from a human donor with chronic lymphocytic leukemia. The chain carries TRBV5-1 and TRBJ1-5, with TRBD1 matching 9 bases. The CDR3 region has the DNA TGCGCCAGCAGCGTCGGGACAGGGAGGAATCAGCCCCAGCATTTT. Its translation is CASSVGTGRNQPQHF.